Sequencing of this TCR beta chain was carried out in a study of cytomegalovirus exposure and HLA in healthy donors. CDR1 is SEHNR and CDR2 is FQNEAQ in the germline V gene (reference sequence). The V end lost 2 bases, the J end lost 1 base, and 9 bases lay between the germline ends. The CDR3 is 15 residues long. Vbeta (60) and Jbeta (13) primers were used in the PCR. TCRdb keeps only in-frame clones here, not all; method: immunoSEQ multiplex PCR. This table lists roughly 120,000 clones. Findings and caveats of the study: Available immune exposure information covered CMV serostatus only.

To note about this clone: Its antigen is unidentified.

This TCR was recovered from a man in his forties in good health and CMV-seronegative. The V and J genes are TRBV7-9 and TRBJ1-3; maybe TRBD1 (6 bases). Sequencing was done on a sample of PBMCs. The CDR3 protein is CASSLTGSSGNTIYF. CDR3 coding DNA: TGTGCCAGCAGCTTAACAGGGTCATCTGGAAACACCATATATTTT.